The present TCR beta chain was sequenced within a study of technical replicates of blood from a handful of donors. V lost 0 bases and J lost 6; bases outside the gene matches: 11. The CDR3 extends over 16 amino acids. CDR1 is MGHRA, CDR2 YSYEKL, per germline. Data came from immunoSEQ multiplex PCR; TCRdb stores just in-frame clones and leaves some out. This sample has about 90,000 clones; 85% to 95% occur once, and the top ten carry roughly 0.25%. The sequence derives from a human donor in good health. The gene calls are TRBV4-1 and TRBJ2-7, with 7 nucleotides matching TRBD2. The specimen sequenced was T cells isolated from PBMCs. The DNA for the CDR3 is TGCGCCAGCAGCCAAGATATTCGAGCGGGATTCCTCGAGCAGTACTTC. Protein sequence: CASSQDIRAGFLEQYF.